This TCR beta chain was profiled in a study of CD8+ T cells in alopecia areata. Broader study findings: Lesional tissue from the scalp (especially in alopecia totalis/universalis) showed higher clonality than normal scalp. Tissue-resident alphabeta T cells belonging to normal skin likewise get sequenced within scalp specimens.

Extraction of RNA preceded its reverse transcription into cDNA, which served as the sequencing template. Clones were sequenced by immunoSEQ multiplex PCR, and TCRdb holds only the in-frame ones, with some missing. The repertoire has roughly 120,000 clones, 55% to 60% of them found once; the top ten carry about 3.3%. Germline CDR1 reads MNHEY; CDR2 reads SMNVEV (reference sequence). CDR3 length: 12 amino acids. V lost 6 bases and J 6 bases, leaving 8 bases between the germline ends. Treatment of the sample: oral pan-JAK inhibitor, 5-10 mg twice daily. There are a few counts of this clone. The target antigen is unknown.

The clonotype originates from a human donor with alopecia areata. The chain joins TRBV27 to TRBJ1-4, with unresolved D. The sequencing used CD4+ T cells sorted from blood, collected at week 24, from a patient treated with tofacitinib. The CDR3 is CASRQSHEKLFF. The CDR3 DNA follows: TGTGCCAGCAGGCAGAGCCATGAAAAACTGTTTTTT.